The entry below describes one T cell receptor beta chain. Its matching antigen is unknown. The sample originates from a study of Tregs in tolerant kidney transplant recipients. About the study: Antibodies separated recipient from donor cells. Notes on the study in general: Validation in larger populations is needed because few patients were studied.

Germline-derived CDR1 and CDR2 are SGDLS and YYNGEE. Trimming took off 0 bases at V and 4 bases at J, with 16 bases between the two ends. This CDR3 has 16 residues. Sequencing was performed with immunoSEQ multiplex PCR; in TCRdb, only in-frame clones are kept and a portion is missing. This table holds around 16,000 clones, about 57% found once. Sequencing was carried out using Tregs from blood cultured with allogeneic cells. This clonotype was obtained from a human donor in good health. V usage is TRBV9 and J usage is TRBJ1-1, with a weak D call TRBD1 (6 bases). CDR3 sequence (DNA): TGTGCCAGCAGCGTAGTGTGGTCCAGGGGTGGCACTGAAGCTTTCTTT. This encodes CASSVVWSRGGTEAFF.